These 19 T cell receptor beta chains came from one sample sequenced in a study of T cells after yellow fever vaccination. One entry per CDR3 protein, called by TCRdb with MiXCR from the 5' RACE reads. The table records about 25,000 distinct CDR3 sequences, around 3.5% of them present only once. Material: PBMCs, either bulk or a sorted T-cell subset (CD4+, CD8+, memory, or dextramer-sorted; not recorded which), obtained about 41 days after the first yellow fever vaccination. The receptors were gathered from a man aged 18 to 29 who received the YFV17D yellow fever vaccine.

This clonotype was counted many times. The chain combines TRBV12-3 or TRBV12-4 with TRBJ1-2, with D uncertain. This CDR3 is 13 amino acids long. V was shortened by 6 bases and J by 7 bases, with 15 bases between the two germline ends. The CDR3 protein is CASSPGLTVGYTF. In nucleotides, the CDR3 is TGTGCCAGCAGCCCGGGCCTAACCGTTGGCTACACCTTC.

This clonotype occurred many times. This chain joins TRBV7-9 and TRBJ2-3; 13 positions match TRBD2. Per germline, CDR1 SEHNR and CDR2 FQNEAQ (reference sequence). The CDR3 is 16 residues long. V lost 1 base, J lost 6 bases, and 4 bases stayed unmatched. The CDR3 sequence is CASSLGTSGGSDTQYF. The CDR3 DNA reads as TGTGCCAGCAGCTTAGGGACTAGCGGGGGTTCGGATACGCAGTATTTT.

This clonotype showed up many times. CDR3 amino acids: CAISGQGTDTQYF. The CDR3 DNA reads TGTGCCATCAGTGGTCAGGGTACAGATACGCAGTATTTT. The genes are TRBV10-3 and TRBJ2-3; a possible D gene is TRBD1 (5 bases). The CDR3 is 13 residues long. CDR1 and CDR2 from the germline V gene are ENHRY and SYGVKD. V dropped 4 bases and J dropped 3 bases, with 8 bases sitting between them.

This clonotype was picked up many times. The chain joins TRBV7-2 to TRBJ2-7; D unresolved. This CDR3 comprises 15 residues. Germline V gene data show CDR1 as SGHTA and CDR2 as FQGNSA. The ends were cut back, 5 bases at V and 2 bases at J, with 16 bases in the middle. This chain's CDR3 is CASSLPTSFTYEQYF. CDR3 sequence (DNA): TGTGCCAGCAGCCTACCGACAAGTTTTACCTACGAGCAGTACTTC.

In this sample, this clonotype turned up many times. This chain links TRBV4-3 with TRBJ2-3, with D perhaps TRBD1 or TRBD2 (6 bases each). Trimming took 0 bases from V and 9 from J, leaving 13 bases between them. This CDR3 is 14 amino acids long. Germline assignment: CDR1 LGHNA and CDR2 YSLEER. The CDR3 loop is CASSQEIGGGTQYF. CDR3 nucleotide sequence: TGCGCCAGCAGCCAAGAGATCGGAGGGGGGACGCAGTATTTT.

This clonotype came up many times. The V gene is TRBV5-1, the J gene TRBJ1-1; tentative D call: TRBD1 (5 bases). The CDR3 covers 14 residues. Germline-derived CDR1 and CDR2 are SGHRS and YFSETQ. V was cut by 4 bases and J by 1 base, with 11 bases left in between. This CDR3 is CASSAGTGNTEAFF. CDR3 DNA sequence: TGCGCCAGCAGCGCCGGGACGGGGAACACTGAAGCTTTCTTT.

This clonotype showed up many times. The chain employs TRBV24-1 and TRBJ2-3; D gene uncertain. The ends were cut back, 4 bases at V and 6 bases at J, with 10 bases in the middle. The CDR3 is made up of 13 amino acids. CDR1 and CDR2 from the germline V gene are KGHDR and SFDVKD. The CDR3 reads CATSDPQLDTQYF. DNA for the CDR3: TGTGCCACCAGTGACCCTCAGTTGGATACGCAGTATTTT.

The table lists this clonotype with many counts. This chain links TRBV27 with TRBJ1-6; TRBD1 is a possible D gene (6 bases). From germline, CDR1 is MNHEY and CDR2 SMNVEV (reference sequence). The V end was cut by 3 bases, the J end by 10 bases, with 13 bases between. The CDR3 sequence is 14 residues long. The CDR3 DNA follows: TGTGCCAGCAGTTTTGCCAGGGGTGGCTCACCCCTCCACTTT. It yields the protein CASSFARGGSPLHF.

This clonotype was counted at least ten times. The chain carries TRBV6-2 or TRBV6-3 and TRBJ2-5; no definite D call. Germline V gives CDR1 MNHEY, CDR2 SVGEGT. Trimming shortened V by 0 bases and J by 6 bases, and 11 bases separated the two germline ends. The CDR3 covers 14 residues. CDR3 residues: CASSYSRTSKTQYF. DNA for the CDR3: TGTGCCAGCAGTTACTCGAGGACCAGTAAGACCCAGTACTTC.

This clonotype was counted many times. The J gene is TRBJ2-3, the V gene TRBV9; 15 nucleotides agree with TRBD2. Germline CDR1 and CDR2: SGDLS and YYNGEE. This CDR3 has 16 amino acids. Germline trimming cut 4 bases from V and 3 bases from J; bases unmatched to any gene: 3. Written as DNA, the CDR3 is TGTGCCAGCAGCCCCGGGACTAGCGGGGGGACAGATACGCAGTATTTT. This codes for CASSPGTSGGTDTQYF.

Ten or more counts support this clonotype. The chain couples TRBV5-1 to TRBJ1-1; D may be TRBD1 (5 bases). Looked up from germline, CDR1 is SGHRS and CDR2 is YFSETQ. This CDR3 is built from 14 residues. V was clipped by 0 bases and J by 1 base, with 7 bases between them. CDR3 coding DNA: TGCGCCAGCAGCTTGGACGGGGGGAACACTGAAGCTTTCTTT. This gives the protein CASSLDGGNTEAFF.

This clonotype was seen many times. This sequence joins TRBV5-1 and TRBJ1-6; D is undetermined. The germline gives CDR1 SGHRS, CDR2 YFSETQ. The CDR3 totals 13 residues. Deletions cut 0 bases from V and 7 bases from J, with 5 bases between. CDR3 sequence: CASSLAGNSPLHF. The CDR3 region has the DNA TGCGCCAGCAGCTTGGCCGGGAATTCACCCCTCCACTTT.

Many counts were recorded for this clonotype. The rearrangement uses TRBV5-4 and TRBJ2-1; D is unresolved. The germline V gene has CDR1 SGHNT and CDR2 YYREEE (reference sequence). The ends were cut back, 1 base at V and 6 bases at J, with 11 bases in the middle. The CDR3 is made up of 14 amino acids. CDR3 region: CASSLSQNGNEQFF. For the CDR3, the DNA is TGTGCCAGCAGCTTGTCGCAGAACGGCAATGAGCAGTTCTTC. The complete variable domain, with remaining parts taken from reference TRBV5-4 and TRBJ2-1, reads ETGVTQSPTHLIKTRGQQVTLRCSSQSGHNTVSWYQQALGQGPQFIFQYYREEENGRGNFPPRFSGLQFPNYSSELNVNALELDDSALYLCASSLSQNGNEQFFGPGTRLTVL.

This clonotype occurred many times. V and J are TRBV9 and TRBJ2-5; maybe TRBD2 (5 bases). V shed 2 bases and J shed 4 bases, with 12 bases lying between them. CDR1 and CDR2 from the germline V gene are SGDLS and YYNGEE. The CDR3 covers 14 residues. The CDR3 DNA reads TGTGCCAGCAGCGTTACGGGAACCCGAGAGACCCAGTACTTC. Translation gives CASSVTGTRETQYF.

This clonotype was detected many times. The rearrangement joins TRBV6-1 to TRBJ2-1; TRBD2 agrees at 9 bases. The V gene's germline CDR1 is MNHNS and CDR2 SASEGT. This CDR3 comprises 14 residues. Germline trimming cut 6 bases from V and 9 bases from J; bases unmatched to any gene: 9. This CDR3 reads CASRASGTLSEQFF. The CDR3 DNA reads TGTGCCAGCAGAGCTAGCGGGACCCTCAGTGAGCAGTTCTTC.

There are many counts of this clonotype. V is TRBV7-2 and J is TRBJ2-2; D ambiguous. From germline, CDR1 is SGHTA and CDR2 FQGNSA. Trimming took off 2 bases at V and 4 bases at J, with 11 bases between the two ends. CDR3 size: 15 residues. Here the CDR3 reads CASSLLSRSTGELFF. In DNA form, the CDR3 reads TGTGCCAGCAGCTTATTAAGTAGATCCACCGGGGAGCTGTTTTTT.

This clonotype was seen ten or more times. The chain couples TRBV30 to TRBJ2-3; D gene unclear. CDR3 size: 13 residues. Germline values: CDR1 GTSNPN, CDR2 SVGIG (reference sequence). Trimming pared 4 bases from V and 2 bases from J, leaving 10 bases between. Here the CDR3 reads CAWTKGPTDTQYF. The CDR3 nucleotides read TGTGCCTGGACTAAAGGACCCACAGATACGCAGTATTTT.

This clonotype was seen at least ten times. The genes are TRBV20-1 and TRBJ1-3, with D maybe TRBD1 (5 bases). Trimming took off 6 bases at V and 1 base at J, with 16 bases between the two ends. Germline V CDR1 and CDR2: DFQATT, SNEGSKA (reference sequence). The CDR3 is 15 residues long. The CDR3 bases are TGCAGTGCCCTGGATGGGGGAGATTCTGGAAACACCATATATTTT. This sequence encodes CSALDGGDSGNTIYF.

This clonotype has at least ten counts. The chain uses TRBV7-2 and TRBJ2-2; D unclear. This CDR3 spans 13 amino acids. Germline CDR1 and CDR2: SGHTA and FQGNSA. Trimming shortened V by 5 bases and J by 6 bases, and 10 bases separated the two germline ends. The CDR3 DNA reads as TGTGCCAGCAGCCCCTCTAAGGCCGGGGAGCTGTTTTTT. Protein: CASSPSKAGELFF.